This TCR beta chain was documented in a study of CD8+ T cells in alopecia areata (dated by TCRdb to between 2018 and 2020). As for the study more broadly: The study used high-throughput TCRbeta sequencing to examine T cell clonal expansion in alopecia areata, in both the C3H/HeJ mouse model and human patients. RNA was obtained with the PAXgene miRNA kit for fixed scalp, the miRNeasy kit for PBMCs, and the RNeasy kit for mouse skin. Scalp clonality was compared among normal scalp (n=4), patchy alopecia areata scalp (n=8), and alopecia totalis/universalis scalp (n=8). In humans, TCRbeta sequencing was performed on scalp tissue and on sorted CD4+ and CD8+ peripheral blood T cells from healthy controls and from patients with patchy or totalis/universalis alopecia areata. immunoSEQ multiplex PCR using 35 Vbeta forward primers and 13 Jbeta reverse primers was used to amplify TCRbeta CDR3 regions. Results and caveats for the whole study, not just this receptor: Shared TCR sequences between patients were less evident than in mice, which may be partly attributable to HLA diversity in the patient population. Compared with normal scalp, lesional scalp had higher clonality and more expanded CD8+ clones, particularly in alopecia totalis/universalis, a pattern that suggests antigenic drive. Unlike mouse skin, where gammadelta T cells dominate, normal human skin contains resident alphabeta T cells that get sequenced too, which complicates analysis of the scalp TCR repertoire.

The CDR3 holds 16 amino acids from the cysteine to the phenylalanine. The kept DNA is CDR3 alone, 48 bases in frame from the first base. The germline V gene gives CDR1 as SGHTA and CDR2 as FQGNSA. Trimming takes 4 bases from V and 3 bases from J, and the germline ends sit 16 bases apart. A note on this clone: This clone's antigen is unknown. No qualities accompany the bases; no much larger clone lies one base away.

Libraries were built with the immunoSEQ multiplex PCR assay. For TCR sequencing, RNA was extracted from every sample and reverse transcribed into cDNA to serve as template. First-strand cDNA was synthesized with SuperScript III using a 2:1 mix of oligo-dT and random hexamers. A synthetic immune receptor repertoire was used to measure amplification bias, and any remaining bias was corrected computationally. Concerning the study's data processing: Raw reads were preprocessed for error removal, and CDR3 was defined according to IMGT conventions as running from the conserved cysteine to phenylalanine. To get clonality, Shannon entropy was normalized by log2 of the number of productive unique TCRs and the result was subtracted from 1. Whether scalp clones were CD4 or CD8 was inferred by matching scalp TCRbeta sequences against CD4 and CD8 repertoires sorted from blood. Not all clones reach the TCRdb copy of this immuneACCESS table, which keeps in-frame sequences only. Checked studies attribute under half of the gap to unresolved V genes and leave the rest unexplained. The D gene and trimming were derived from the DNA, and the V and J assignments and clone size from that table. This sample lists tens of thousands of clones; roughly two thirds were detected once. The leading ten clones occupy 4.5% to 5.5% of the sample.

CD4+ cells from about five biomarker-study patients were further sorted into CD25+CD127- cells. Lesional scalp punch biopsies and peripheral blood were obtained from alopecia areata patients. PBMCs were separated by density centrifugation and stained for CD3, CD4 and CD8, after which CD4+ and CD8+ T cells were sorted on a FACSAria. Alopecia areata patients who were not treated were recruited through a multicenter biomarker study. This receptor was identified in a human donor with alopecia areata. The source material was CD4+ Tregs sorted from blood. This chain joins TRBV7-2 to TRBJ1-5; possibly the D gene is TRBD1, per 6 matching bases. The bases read TGTGCCAGCAGCTGGAGAGGGGGACGGGACAATCAGCCCCAGCATTTT. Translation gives CASSWRGGRDNQPQHF.